The rows below give T cell receptor beta chains drawn from one sample of a study of T cell changes during pregnancy in multiple sclerosis. TCRdb's table, derived via immunoSEQ multiplex PCR, lists solely in-frame clones and lacks some. The data hold roughly 30,000 clones, with 75% to 90% observed a single time. The material sequenced was CD4+ T cells from peripheral blood mononuclear cells, taken in the first trimester of pregnancy. The receptors originated from a female donor in good health, enrolled as a control in a pregnancy study. CDR3s include the opening cysteine and the closing phenylalanine or tryptophan. A D gene is named only where the DNA matches it firmly. The size of a clone is reported for some rows only, either as once, few or many, or as a class for expanded clones.

clone_size	v_call	d_call	j_call	cdr3_aa	cdr3_nt
NA	TRBV5-1	TRBD2	TRBJ2-5	CASSFLAGGPETQYF	TGCGCCAGCAGCTTTCTAGCGGGGGGGCCAGAGACCCAGTACTTC
NA	TRBV27	NA	TRBJ2-2	CASSLSDVLGAPGELFF	TGTGCCAGCAGTTTATCGGATGTTCTGGGGGCACCCGGGGAGCTGTTTTTT
NA	TRBV7-9	TRBD1	TRBJ2-7	CASSLSGTGTYEQYF	TGTGCCAGCAGCTTATCCGGGACAGGGACCTACGAGCAGTACTTC
NA	TRBV29-1	NA	TRBJ2-7	CSVGDPKGEQYF	TGCAGCGTTGGAGATCCCAAGGGGGAGCAGTACTTC
NA	TRBV11-2	NA	TRBJ2-6	CASSLMGLLSGANVLTF	TGTGCCAGCAGCTTAATGGGACTTCTCTCTGGGGCCAACGTCCTGACTTTC
NA	TRBV18	TRBD2	TRBJ2-7	CASSPGLDPTYEQYF	TGTGCCAGCTCACCCGGACTAGACCCAACCTACGAGCAGTACTTC
NA	TRBV4-2	TRBD1	TRBJ2-5	CASSRNRGETQYF	TGTGCCAGCAGCCGCAACAGGGGGGAGACCCAGTACTTC
NA	TRBV30	NA	TRBJ2-1	CAWSEDSYYNEQFF	TGTGCCTGGAGTGAGGACAGTTATTACAATGAGCAGTTCTTC
few	TRBV2	NA	TRBJ1-2	CASSGVAMGGYTF	TGTGCCAGCAGTGGTGTAGCTATGGGTGGCTACACCTTC
NA	TRBV5-8	TRBD1	TRBJ1-4	CASSQGQGVGEKLFF	TGTGCCAGCAGCCAGGGACAGGGGGTTGGTGAAAAACTGTTTTTT
NA	TRBV6-4	TRBD1	TRBJ2-3	CASSIDRGVDTQYF	TGTGCCAGCAGCATCGACAGGGGGGTAGATACGCAGTATTTT
NA	TRBV29-1	NA	TRBJ2-5	CSEASSQGGTQYF	TGCAGCGAGGCCTCTTCGCAGGGGGGGACCCAGTACTTC
once	TRBV28	NA	TRBJ2-2	CASSLPLSRTGELFF	TGTGCCAGCAGTTTACCCCTGAGCAGGACCGGGGAGCTGTTTTTT
NA	TRBV28	TRBD1	TRBJ2-7	CASSLAQGQASSEQYF	TGTGCCAGCAGTTTGGCCCAGGGACAGGCTTCCTCCGAGCAGTACTTC
NA	TRBV9	NA	TRBJ2-5	CASSTHGETQYF	TGTGCCAGCAGCACCCACGGAGAGACCCAGTACTTC
NA	TRBV11-3	TRBD2	TRBJ2-3	CASSRGTSGMDTQYF	TGTGCCAGCAGCCGAGGGACTAGCGGGATGGATACGCAGTATTTT
NA	TRBV7-9	NA	TRBJ1-2	CASSLQGNYGYTF	TGTGCCAGCAGTCTACAGGGTAACTATGGCTACACCTTC
NA	TRBV7-2	TRBD1	TRBJ1-1	CASSLGTGWNTEAFF	TGTGCCAGCAGCTTAGGGACAGGGTGGAACACTGAAGCTTTCTTT
NA	TRBV30	NA	TRBJ1-3	CAWKAGPGNTIYF	TGTGCCTGGAAGGCAGGGCCTGGAAACACCATATATTTT
NA	TRBV27	NA	TRBJ1-2	CASSDQGRAYTF	TGTGCCAGCAGCGATCAGGGGAGGGCCTACACCTTC
once	TRBV7-2	NA	TRBJ2-7	CASSLAGNYEQYF	TGTGCCAGCAGCTTGGCGGGGAACTACGAGCAGTACTTC
NA	TRBV28	TRBD1	TRBJ1-2	CASSLQGANYGYTF	TGTGCCAGCAGTTTGCAGGGGGCTAACTATGGCTACACCTTC
NA	TRBV28	NA	TRBJ2-7	CASSPMRYEQYF	TGTGCCAGCAGTCCAATGAGGTACGAGCAGTACTTC
once	TRBV11-3	TRBD2	TRBJ2-5	CASSLGKLAGAAQETQYF	TGTGCCAGCAGCTTAGGAAAACTAGCGGGAGCCGCGCAAGAGACCCAGTACTTC
NA	TRBV20-1	NA	TRBJ2-7	CSAKQGNEQYF	TGCAGTGCTAAACAGGGTAACGAGCAGTACTTC
NA	TRBV30	NA	TRBJ1-1	CAWSVSGVRAFF	TGTGCCTGGAGTGTATCGGGGGTGCGGGCTTTCTTT
NA	TRBV6-5	NA	TRBJ1-5	CASSPLYSNQPQHF	TGTGCCAGCAGCCCTCTCTATAGCAATCAGCCCCAGCATTTT
NA	TRBV23-1	NA	TRBJ2-1	CASSPGTRGNEQFF	TGCGCCAGCAGTCCCGGGACAAGGGGCAATGAGCAGTTCTTC
NA	TRBV5-4	NA	TRBJ2-7	CASSGKLGSYEQYF	TGTGCCAGCAGCGGAAAACTAGGATCCTACGAGCAGTACTTC
once	TRBV2	NA	TRBJ2-1	CASRYEAALNNEQFF	TGTGCCAGCAGGTACGAGGCAGCCCTCAACAATGAGCAGTTCTTC
NA	TRBV18	TRBD1	TRBJ1-1	CASSRDRGSFTEAFF	TGTGCCAGCTCACGGGACAGGGGGTCGTTCACTGAAGCTTTCTTT
once	TRBV28	TRBD2	TRBJ2-5	CASSSLAGGPGTQYF	TGTGCCAGCAGTTCACTAGCGGGAGGCCCAGGGACCCAGTACTTC
NA	TRBV10-2	NA	TRBJ1-2	CASSGGVHYGYTF	TGCGCCAGCAGTGGGGGGGTCCACTATGGCTACACCTTC
NA	TRBV10-2	NA	TRBJ2-2	CASTPAYEVGELFF	TGCGCCAGCACTCCAGCGTACGAAGTCGGGGAGCTGTTTTTT
few	TRBV6-1	TRBD1	TRBJ2-7	CASSLTGVSYEQYF	TGTGCCAGCAGTCTGACAGGGGTTAGCTACGAGCAGTACTTC
NA	TRBV20-1	NA	TRBJ1-1	CSTRGAEAFF	TGCTCCACCCGGGGAGCTGAAGCTTTCTTT
NA	TRBV4-3	NA	TRBJ2-1	CASSQDGGGVQFF	TGCGCCAGCAGCCAAGATGGGGGCGGTGTGCAGTTCTTC
NA	TRBV29-1	NA	TRBJ2-3	CSVERVGDTQYF	TGCAGCGTTGAGAGGGTAGGCGATACGCAGTATTTT
NA	TRBV19	TRBD1	TRBJ2-7	CASSMTQGYLGEQYF	TGTGCCAGTAGTATGACACAGGGGTACCTTGGAGAGCAGTACTTC
NA	TRBV2	TRBD2	TRBJ2-3	CASRGTSGGGTDTQYF	TGTGCCAGCAGGGGGACTAGCGGGGGGGGCACAGATACGCAGTATTTT
NA	TRBV30	TRBD2	TRBJ2-3	CAWGTGLALDTQYF	TGTGCCTGGGGTACGGGACTAGCGTTAGATACGCAGTATTTT
NA	TRBV28	TRBD1	TRBJ1-4	CASSSSQGGWEKLFF	TGTGCCAGCAGTTCTTCACAGGGGGGGTGGGAAAAACTGTTTTTT
NA	TRBV19	TRBD1	TRBJ1-1	CASSMRDRVAFF	TGTGCCAGTAGTATGAGGGACAGGGTAGCTTTCTTT
once	TRBV30	NA	TRBJ2-7	CAWSPTTGILHEQYF	TGTGCCTGGAGTCCAACGACAGGAATACTCCACGAGCAGTACTTC
NA	TRBV29-1	NA	TRBJ2-7	CSAADRPYEQYF	TGCAGCGCCGCAGACAGACCCTACGAGCAGTACTTC
NA	TRBV6-5	TRBD1	TRBJ2-7	CASRARTGAYEQYF	TGTGCCAGCAGGGCCCGGACAGGCGCCTACGAGCAGTACTTC
NA	TRBV7-3	NA	TRBJ1-1	CASSGGGQGGLAFF	TGTGCCAGCAGCGGCGGCGGGCAGGGAGGGTTGGCTTTCTTT
NA	TRBV7-2	TRBD2	TRBJ2-1	CASSPQAGTYNEQFF	TGTGCCAGCAGCCCCCAAGCGGGGACCTACAATGAGCAGTTCTTC
NA	TRBV29-1	NA	TRBJ1-2	CSFWTADYGYTF	TGCAGCTTTTGGACAGCAGACTATGGCTACACCTTC
NA	TRBV4-1	NA	TRBJ1-5	CASSRGGGNQPQHF	TGCGCCAGCAGCCGGGGGGGAGGCAATCAGCCCCAGCATTTT